The source of this T cell receptor beta chain is a study of T cell responses to AZD1222 COVID-19 vaccine (dated by TCRdb to about 2021). Describing the broader study: A total of 233 trial participants underwent TCR sequencing, of whom around 200 received two doses of AZD1222 and some 25 received two doses of the MenACWY control vaccine. Trial participants were enrolled by age into subgroups of 18-55, 56-69 and 70-plus years, and about 150, 27 and 61 TCR-sequenced participants, respectively, were included in these subgroups. General study outcomes and caveats: CD4 TCRs associated with the vaccine covered the entire spike protein, and the dominant responses were in regions 160-218 and 743-854. Reportedly, close to half of the unique spike-specific TCRs recognized epitopes lying outside the regions that are mutated in the B.1.351 and B.1.1.7 variants. A significant rise in spike-specific TCR breadth and depth was observed after two AZD1222 doses relative to day 0 and relative to MenACWY recipients. No day 14 peak-response samples were available, so repertoires were characterized only after the peak T cell response. Conclusions about previously exposed vaccinees are limited because only six or seven AZD1222 recipients were SARS-CoV-2 seropositive at baseline. Participants were mostly white British, with more females than males. The authors suggested clonal diversity may have been underestimated. In the small 56-69-year group, the increase in depth fell short of significance, most likely because of low power.

The CDR3 has 12 amino acids, counting the end cysteine and phenylalanine. Of all the DNA, just the CDR3 is kept, 36 bases in frame from base 1. The germline V gene (reference sequence) supplies CDR1 MNHNY and CDR2 SVGAGI. Trimming removed 10 bases from V and 1 base from J, leaving 11 bases between the germline ends. The CDR3 regions of human TCRbeta chains were subjected to immunosequencing. Turning to the authors' computational methods: TCRs in the repertoires were compared against a reference library of SARS-CoV-2-specific TCRs that had been generated with the MIRA antigen-specificity platform. Breadth was defined as the fraction of unique TCRs that were SARS-CoV-2-associated, and depth was defined as the fraction of total T cells that were SARS-CoV-2-associated. Using the MIRA data, every spike-specific TCR was mapped to the spike region that the TCR reacted to and assigned to either a CD4 or a CD8 class. Log10-transformed breadth and depth values were compared by one-way ANOVA with Sidak's multiple comparisons tests. This is the immuneACCESS table as TCRdb keeps it, with only in-frame sequences that have V and J called. A part of the clones is gone; compared with another copy, unresolved V genes explain less than half, and the rest is unexplained. The V and J calls and clone size were taken over from that table, and D and trimming were inferred from the DNA. In all, the sample holds 190,000 or so clones, and 90% to 95% of those were seen once. Over 0.95% of the sample rests with the top ten.

The sample's time point label is to be understood as: about 28 days (+/-7) after the second vaccine dose. AZD1222 recipients with second doses at about 4 weeks or about 12 weeks were pooled, because spike-specific TCR depth and breadth did not differ between schedules. Samples from vaccinated people were obtained from the UK trials COV001 and COV002, which included a single-blind randomized controlled phase 2/3 trial of AZD1222 (ChAdOx1 nCoV-19) in healthy adults. For TCRbeta chain sequencing, PBMC samples from trial participants were taken at day 0 and at day 28 after the second dose. This clone occurred once. This receptor's antigen is unknown. It has no much larger one-base neighbor in the sample; base qualities were not kept.

The sequence links TRBV6-6 to TRBJ2-7, with TRBD2 perhaps the D gene, on 7 matching bases. The receptor comes from an adult who received the AZD1222 COVID-19 vaccine. Specimen: peripheral blood, collected 28 days after the second AZD1222 dose. The CDR3 reads CATRGASYEQYF. The nucleotide sequence reads TGTGCCACCCGGGGGGCTTCCTACGAGCAGTACTTC.